This T cell receptor (beta chain) was sequenced for a study of blood T cell repertoires in COVID-19. At the level of the study: T cells, B-cell-depleted T cells, or PBMCs provided the cDNA or gDNA that served as material.

Recovery meant two consecutive negative NP/OP PCR tests, professional clearance, or resolved symptoms. V lost 1 base, J lost 7 bases, and 5 bases stayed unmatched. The CDR3 covers 14 residues. In germline, CDR1 is SEHNR, CDR2 FQNEAQ (reference sequence). The authors' processing: Nucleated cell number was recorded as an estimate derived from reference gene primer amplification. TCRdb's copy holds only in-frame clones and misses some; the assay was immunoSEQ multiplex PCR. The V and J calls and the clone size are those of that table, but D and trimming were determined from the DNA. The table includes about 370,000 clones, just under 90% detected once.

The TCR originated in a woman aged 30 to 39 who had recovered from COVID-19. The gene calls are TRBV7-9 and TRBJ1-2, with 8 nucleotides matching TRBD1. Sequences were obtained from PBMCs or T cells enriched from blood (not recorded which). This CDR3 reads CASSLDQGAGGYTF. CDR3 DNA sequence: TGTGCCAGCAGCTTAGATCAGGGGGCAGGTGGCTACACCTTC.